This paragraph covers one T cell receptor beta chain sequence. Time point specified: week 3, after first cycle of checkpoint inhibitor. These data originate in a study of blood T cell dynamics during melanoma immunotherapy. Only in-frame clones appear in the TCRdb table, and some are missing; sequencing was by immunoSEQ multiplex PCR. The sample has 7,000 to 8,500 clones; approximately 90% are singletons. The CDR3 consists of 13 residues. CDR1 and CDR2 (germline): GTSNPN, SVGIG (reference sequence). The germline V and J ends were trimmed by 3 bases and 7 bases, with 13 bases remaining between them. This clonotype originated in a human donor with melanoma. This sequence joins TRBV30 and TRBJ1-5, with D possibly matching TRBD1 (6 bases). The sample consisted of blood, taken from a patient treated with checkpoint blockade. The CDR3 coding sequence is TGTGCCTGGAGGGGTAGGGGGAACCAGCCCCAGCATTTT. Translated, it gives CAWRGRGNQPQHF.